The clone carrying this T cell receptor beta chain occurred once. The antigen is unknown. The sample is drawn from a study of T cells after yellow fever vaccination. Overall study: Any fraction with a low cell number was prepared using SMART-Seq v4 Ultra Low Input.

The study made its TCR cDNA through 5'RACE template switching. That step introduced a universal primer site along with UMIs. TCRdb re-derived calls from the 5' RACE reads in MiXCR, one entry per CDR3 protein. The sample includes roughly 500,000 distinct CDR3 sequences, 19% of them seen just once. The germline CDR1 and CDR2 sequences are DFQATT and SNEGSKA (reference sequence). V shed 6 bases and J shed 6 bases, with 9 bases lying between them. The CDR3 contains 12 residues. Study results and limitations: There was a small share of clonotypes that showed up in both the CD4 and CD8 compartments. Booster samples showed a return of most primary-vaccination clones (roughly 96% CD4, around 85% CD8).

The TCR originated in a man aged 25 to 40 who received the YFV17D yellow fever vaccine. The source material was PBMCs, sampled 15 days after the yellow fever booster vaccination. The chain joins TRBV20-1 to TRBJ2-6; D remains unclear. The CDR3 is CSAQRQANVLTF. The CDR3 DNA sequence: TGCAGTGCCCAGCGTCAGGCCAACGTCCTGACTTTC.